One and the same sample provided the 27 T cell receptor beta chains below, sequenced in a study of CD8 T cells in Susac syndrome. It was with random hexamers that 0.5 to 1 ug RNA was reverse transcribed. MiXCR was run by TCRdb on the immunoSEQ multiplex PCR reads, yielding one entry per CDR3 protein. In the table there are hundreds of thousands of distinct CDR3 sequences, around 95% of which are singletons. Sequencing was performed on CD4+ T cells from PBMCs. Receptors originate from a human donor with multiple sclerosis.

The CDR3 DNA sequence: TGTGCCAGCAGTTTATGGGGACAGCAAGAGACCCAGTACTTC. Translated, it gives CASSLWGQQETQYF. This chain uses TRBV27 with TRBJ2-5, with 7 bases aligning to TRBD1. Germline CDR1 and CDR2: MNHEY and SMNVEV (reference sequence). The CDR3 has 14 residues. J was trimmed by 2 bases and V by 1 base; bases with no gene match: 1.

This clonotype occurred once. V is TRBV5-4 and J is TRBJ2-2; unclear D gene. Trimming stripped 5 bases from V and 0 bases from J, with 11 bases between. The CDR3 has 15 residues. Germline V gives CDR1 SGHNT, CDR2 YYREEE (reference sequence). CDR3 protein: CASSYSRTNTGELFF. The CDR3 DNA follows: TGTGCCAGCAGTTACTCCCGGACGAACACCGGGGAGCTGTTTTTT.

This chain joins TRBV7-8 and TRBJ1-2, with 8 bases identical to TRBD1. The V gene end was trimmed by 5 bases and the J gene end by 7 bases; junction bases not matched to a gene: 9. The V gene's germline CDR1 is SGHVS and CDR2 FQNEAQ. This CDR3 has 14 residues. The CDR3 coding sequence is TGTGCCAGCAGCCAATTACAGGGGGTACGTGGCTACACCTTC. Amino acid sequence: CASSQLQGVRGYTF. Supplemented by reference TRBV7-8 and TRBJ1-2, the full variable domain reads GAGVSQSPRYKVAKRGQDVALRCDPISGHVSLFWYQQALGQGPEFLTYFQNEAQLDKSGLPSDRFFAERPEGSVSTLKIQRTQQEDSAVYLCASSQLQGVRGYTFGSGTRLTVV.

The chain uses TRBV5-4 and TRBJ2-3; perhaps TRBD2 as D (5 bases). V was cut by 2 bases and J by 2 bases, with 12 bases left in between. Germline V lookup: CDR1 SGHNT, CDR2 YYREEE (reference sequence). This CDR3 is built from 15 residues. CDR3 DNA: TGTGCCAGCAGCTTAGATCCGGGGAACACAGATACGCAGTATTTT. Protein product: CASSLDPGNTDTQYF.

This chain links TRBV11-2 with TRBJ1-5, with 8 nucleotides matching TRBD1. Germline loops: CDR1 SGHAT, CDR2 FQNNGV. The CDR3 sequence is 15 residues long. V was clipped by 2 bases and J by 6 bases; unmatched bases: 6. CDR3 loop: CASSLSGGSGQPQHF. The CDR3 DNA is TGTGCCAGCAGCTTATCAGGGGGCAGCGGTCAGCCCCAGCATTTT. The variable domain in full, with the rest retrieved from reference TRBV11-2 and TRBJ1-5, is EAGVAQSPRYKIIEKRQSVAFWCNPISGHATLYWYQQILGQGPKLLIQFQNNGVVDDSQLPKDRFSAERLKGVDSTLKIQPAKLEDSAVYLCASSLSGGSGQPQHFGDGTRLSIL.

The rearrangement uses TRBV29-1 and TRBJ2-3, with a tentative D call TRBD1 (6 bases). Looked up from germline, CDR1 is SQVTM and CDR2 is ANQGSEA. The CDR3 consists of 14 residues. V lost 7 bases and J lost 3, with 17 bases in between. The CDR3 region is CSASNRVGTDTQYF. The CDR3 DNA sequence: TGCAGCGCTTCGAACAGGGTAGGGACAGATACGCAGTATTTT.

This sequence joins TRBV3-1 and TRBJ1-6; D not resolved. CDR3 size: 14 residues. CDR1 is LGHDT, CDR2 YNNKEL, per germline (reference sequence). Trimming took off 6 bases at V and 8 bases at J, with 14 bases between the two ends. The CDR3 region is CASSLQGGDSPLHF. CDR3 in DNA: TGTGCCAGCAGTCTACAAGGTGGGGATTCACCCCTCCACTTT.

The rearrangement uses TRBV6-2 or TRBV6-3 and TRBJ1-6, with TRBD1 as a possible D gene (5 bases). The CDR3 has 15 residues. Trimming left V 2 bases short and J 9 bases short, with 14 bases between. From germline, CDR1 is MNHEY and CDR2 SVGEGT. The CDR3, as DNA: TGTGCCAGCAGTTACCCGCAGGGTGTTAGTTCACCCCTCCACTTT. Translating gives CASSYPQGVSSPLHF.

This clonotype was picked up one time. V gene TRBV3-1 combines with J gene TRBJ2-5; possible D gene TRBD1, 6 bases. This CDR3 region has 13 residues. The germline gives CDR1 LGHDT, CDR2 YNNKEL (reference sequence). The V gene lost 8 bases and the J gene lost 4 bases, with 14 bases spanning the gap. CDR3 DNA sequence: TGTGCCAGCCACAGGGTGCTGGGAGAGACCCAGTACTTC. Translation gives CASHRVLGETQYF.

The rearrangement links TRBV6-1 to TRBJ2-2, with TRBD1 matching over 8 bases. This CDR3 is 17 amino acids long. CDR1 and CDR2 from the germline V gene are MNHNS and SASEGT. V dropped 6 bases and J dropped 1; count of bases not matched to a gene: 10. Here the CDR3 reads CASRRYQGAQNTGELFF. The CDR3 nucleotides read TGTGCCAGCAGACGCTACCAGGGGGCGCAGAACACCGGGGAGCTGTTTTTT.

The chain recombines TRBV12-3 or TRBV12-4 with TRBJ2-3; D not resolved. With 6 bases removed from V and 4 bases from J, the gap between germline ends came to 11 bases. This CDR3 is 13 amino acids long. For the CDR3, the DNA is TGTGCCAGCAGACCCCTTTTTGCAGATACGCAGTATTTT. It specifies CASRPLFADTQYF.

The table lists this clonotype with a few counts. The V call is TRBV24-1, the J call TRBJ2-2; possibly TRBD1 for D (5 bases). The germline V gene has CDR1 KGHDR and CDR2 SFDVKD. V was trimmed by 1 base and J by 6 bases, leaving 11 bases between them. The CDR3 length is 15 residues. The CDR3 coding sequence is TGTGCCACCAGTGATTTCCAGGGTGGGGCCGGGGAGCTGTTTTTT. Translation gives CATSDFQGGAGELFF.

V is TRBV29-1 and J is TRBJ2-7; D is possibly TRBD1 (6 bases). Germline values: CDR1 SQVTM, CDR2 ANQGSEA. The CDR3 sequence is 15 residues long. V lost 4 bases to trimming and J lost 2 bases, with 18 bases between them. The CDR3: CSVVRPNRAPYEQYF. The CDR3 nucleotides are TGCAGCGTTGTTAGACCAAACAGGGCCCCCTACGAGCAGTACTTC.

J is TRBJ1-2 and V is TRBV6-6; D is ambiguous. Germline CDR1 is MNHNY and CDR2 is SVGAGI (reference sequence). Trimming shortened V by 2 bases and J by 10 bases, and 2 bases separated the two germline ends. CDR3 length: 9 residues. The CDR3, as DNA: TGTGCCAGCAGTTACGTCTACACCTTC. The encoded protein is CASSYVYTF.

The V call is TRBV19, the J call TRBJ2-3; 8 positions match TRBD2. Unmatched junction bases numbered 1, after V lost 3 bases and J lost 2 bases. This CDR3 has 14 residues. Germline CDR1 LNHDA, CDR2 SQIVND (reference sequence). In DNA, the CDR3 is TGTGCCAGTAGTATGGGACTAGACACAGATACGCAGTATTTT. Translation gives CASSMGLDTDTQYF.

The gene calls are TRBV9 and TRBJ2-7, with D hard to call. The CDR3 consists of 11 residues. Trimming shortened V by 4 bases and J by 4 bases, and 6 bases separated the two germline ends. The germline CDR1 and CDR2 sequences are SGDLS and YYNGEE. CDR3 DNA: TGTGCCAGCAGCACGGCGTACGAGCAGTACGTC. Amino acid sequence: CASSTAYEQYV.

The chain carries TRBV29-1 and TRBJ1-5; TRBD1 matches at 9 bases. V gave up 2 bases and J gave up 5 bases; unmatched junction bases: 1. This CDR3 region has 13 residues. Germline V gives CDR1 SQVTM, CDR2 ANQGSEA. In DNA form, the CDR3 reads TGCAGCGTTGAAACAGGGGGCGATCAGCCCCAGCATTTT. Amino acids: CSVETGGDQPQHF.

The chain is built from TRBV12-3 or TRBV12-4 and TRBJ2-7, with D perhaps TRBD2 (7 bases). CDR3 length: 15 residues. V gave up 2 bases and J gave up 4 bases, with 15 bases separating them. CDR3 DNA: TGTGCCAGCAGTTTATGGTCGGGGGGCGCGTACGAGCAGTACTTC. Amino acid sequence: CASSLWSGGAYEQYF.

This clonotype was counted once. The chain employs TRBV12-2 and TRBJ2-7; TRBD2 is taken as the D call from the table, unchecked against the DNA. TRBV12-2 constitutes a pseudogene. This CDR3 contains 15 residues. The chain's CDR3 is CASRLEFPSYYEQYF. The CDR3 nucleotides read TGTGCAAGTCGCTTAGAATTTCCTAGTTACTACGAGCAGTACTTC.

V and J are TRBV5-1 and TRBJ2-4; D is undetermined. V lost 1 base to trimming and J lost 7 bases, with 15 bases between them. The germline CDR1 and CDR2 sequences are SGHRS and YFSETQ. The CDR3 has 15 residues. The CDR3 nucleotides read TGCGCCAGCAGCTTGTTCGCAGGAAGGGATAACATTCAGTACTTC. Its translation: CASSLFAGRDNIQYF.

The chain links TRBV4-1 to TRBJ2-7; D may match TRBD1 or TRBD2 (5 bases each). Looked up from germline, CDR1 is MGHRA and CDR2 is YSYEKL. Trimming took off 0 bases at V and 1 base at J, with 19 bases between the two ends. The CDR3 totals 18 residues. CDR3: CASSQDRSVSGRSYEQYV. In nucleotides, the CDR3 is TGCGCCAGCAGCCAAGATCGCTCGGTGTCGGGACGATCCTACGAGCAGTACGTC.

The V and J genes are TRBV5-4 and TRBJ2-3; TRBD1 or TRBD2 may be the D gene (6 bases each). This CDR3 is 16 amino acids long. In germline, CDR1 is SGHNT, CDR2 YYREEE (reference sequence). Trimming removed 5 bases at V and 3 bases at J, with 19 bases between. CDR3 protein: CASRNPGGEGTDTQYF. As DNA, the CDR3 is TGTGCCAGCAGAAATCCCGGGGGCGAGGGGACAGATACGCAGTATTTT.

This chain uses TRBV7-6 with TRBJ1-3; no clear D gene. Germline-derived CDR1 and CDR2 are SGHVS and FNYEAQ. V lost 1 base and J lost 0, with 13 bases in between. The CDR3 sequence is 17 residues long. CDR3 bases: TGTGCCAGCAGCTTAGTGGCAGGATTGAGCTCTGGAAACACCATATATTTT. Encoded protein: CASSLVAGLSSGNTIYF.

In DNA, the CDR3 is TGTGCCACCAGTGATCCACTAGCGGGAGTTTATGATGAGCAGTTCTTC. The encoded protein is CATSDPLAGVYDEQFF. This chain uses TRBV24-1 with TRBJ2-1; 11 bases are a match to TRBD2. Germline CDR1 KGHDR, CDR2 SFDVKD. V lost 3 bases, J lost 8 bases, and 8 bases stayed unmatched. The CDR3 sequence is 16 residues long.

The chain is built from TRBV20-1 and TRBJ1-1; D perhaps matches TRBD1 (6 bases). V was cut by 4 bases and J by 2 bases, with 11 bases left in between. This CDR3 has 13 residues. Germline values: CDR1 DFQATT, CDR2 SNEGSKA (reference sequence). CDR3 sequence: CSAKGQTNTEAFF. CDR3 coding DNA: TGCAGTGCTAAAGGACAGACTAACACTGAAGCTTTCTTT.

CDR3 DNA sequence: TGCGCCAGCAGCTTGATTGGGGGAGATGGCTACACCTTC. Translating gives CASSLIGGDGYTF. The chain recombines TRBV5-1 with TRBJ1-2, with a weak D call TRBD1 (5 bases). V gave up 1 base and J gave up 6 bases, with 10 bases separating them. This CDR3 spans 13 amino acids. CDR1 and CDR2 from the germline V gene are SGHRS and YFSETQ.

The chain uses TRBV6-6 and TRBJ2-5; the D call may be TRBD1 or TRBD2 (5 bases each). The CDR3 has 14 residues. Trimming pared 2 bases from V and 2 bases from J, leaving 9 bases between. CDR1 and CDR2 from the germline V gene are MNHNY and SVGAGI (reference sequence). The CDR3 nucleotides read TGTGCCAGCAGTTACCTCGGGACGCAAGAGACCCAGTACTTC. This sequence encodes CASSYLGTQETQYF.